This T cell receptor beta chain is from a study of blood T cells in healthy people across ages. Study-wide points: Older age coincided with a roughly linear decline in TCR beta diversity per million T cells.

Ten or more counts support this clonotype. Its target is not known. A second about 6 to 12 cycle PCR used barcoded and J-beta primers. The template-switch adaptor, which had 12 random nucleotides, put a tag on each cDNA molecule. One entry per CDR3 protein, called by TCRdb with MiXCR from the 5' RACE reads. The table includes about 1.4 million distinct CDR3 sequences, roughly 64% detected once. Individuals who donated were healthy Caucasians from Russia aged roughly 6 to 100. The sequence was collected from a man aged 18 to 29 in good health. Specimen: blood.

The CDR3 protein is CASSSGTGWVWDTQYF. The CDR3 coding sequence is TGTGCCAGCAGCTCCGGGACAGGATGGGTTTGGGATACGCAGTATTTT. This chain links TRBV5-6 with TRBJ2-3; 8 bases agree with TRBD1. The CDR3 runs to 16 residues. Germline V gene data show CDR1 as SGHDT and CDR2 as YYEEEE. Trimming took 3 bases from V and 6 from J; bases not matched to a gene: 12.